This T cell receptor (beta chain) is from a study of blood T cell repertoires in COVID-19 (dated by TCRdb to the early 2020s). Background for the entire study: The collaborator samples originated in the United States, Italy and Spain and spanned the acute and convalescent phases of COVID-19. The prospective study material was composed of cDNA or gDNA derived from T cells, B-cell-depleted T cells, or PBMCs. Where available, HLA class I and class II types were taken from metadata supplied by the sample provider and were not determined by assay-based typing. The repertoires were released in a freely available public database intended as a resource for research on the immune response to SARS-CoV-2. The samples were drawn from the first 160 participants of the ongoing ImmuneRACE study and from 1,254 subjects provided by 6 global collaborators. Sample metadata almost always included a de-identified subject ID, COVID-19 status, age in years and sex. Subjects who had been exposed to COVID-19, were actively infected with it, or had recovered from it provided the deeply sampled blood TCRbeta repertoires that made up the dataset. Study-wide findings and limitations: Clinical and demographic metadata were provided uncurated, with the amount varying by source and participant.

Enrolling through a virtual design, the prospective study's participants ranged in age from about 18 to 100 years and lived across roughly 23 United States geographic areas. Cohort assignment in the prospective study relied on participant-reported clinical history from a screening survey and a study questionnaire. In the prospective study, mobile phlebotomists collected whole blood, serum and a nasopharyngeal or oropharyngeal swab from each participant. Prospective study participants could optionally give additional blood draws and questionnaires over an approximately 2-month period. Prospective study blood samples were shipped either frozen or at room temperature before DNA extraction. TCRbeta CDR3 regions were amplified from genomic DNA using the immunoSEQ Assay, a bias-controlled multiplex PCR. The study's processing was this. Nucleated cell counts per sample were estimated from amplification of reference gene primers within the assay. To quantify the absolute abundance of each unique TCRbeta CDR3 rearrangement, sequence reads were collapsed and filtered. For each sample, productive Simpson clonality was calculated as the square root of Simpson's diversity index across productive rearrangements. TCRdb holds this immuneACCESS table with in-frame rearrangements only. Some clones are missing; in checked studies, unresolved V genes explain under half, and the rest has no known cause. The V and J calls and clone size come from that table; D and trimming were worked out from the DNA. Within this sample are 200,000 or so clones, with roughly four fifths of them counted one time only. The top ten clones comprise about 1.3% of the sample.

Concerning this clone itself: Its antigen specificity is not known. No base quality information exists; no much larger clone differs at one position.

V is cut by 3 bases and J by 4 bases, and the space between the germline ends is 8 bases. CDR1 is given as SGHDT and CDR2 as YYEEEE, both from the germline V gene. The cysteine opens and the phenylalanine closes a CDR3 of 12 amino acids. Only the CDR3 DNA stays, 36 bases, in frame from base 1. Material for sequencing was PBMCs or T cells enriched from blood (not recorded which). The clonotype was recovered from a middle-aged woman with acute COVID-19. The chain is made from TRBV5-6 and TRBJ2-7; the D segment could be TRBD2, given 6 matching bases. This receptor has the CDR3 CASSSGEYEQYF. The base sequence is TGTGCCAGCAGCTCGGGGGAATACGAGCAGTACTTC.